This TCR beta chain is drawn from a study of cytomegalovirus exposure and HLA in healthy donors. Whole-study findings and limits: Looking again later, the authors saw that most CMV-associated TCR beta chains seemed HLA-restricted.

J lost 7 bases, V lost 7 bases, and 8 bases had no gene match. This CDR3 is 14 amino acids long. Germline V CDR1 and CDR2: LNHNV, YYDKDF (reference sequence). PCR used 60 Vbeta primers and 13 Jbeta primers. Libraries were prepared by immunoSEQ multiplex PCR; TCRdb keeps only in-frame clonotypes and omits some of them. The profile shows about 260,000 clones, under 80% of them singletons. As concerns this clone: Its specificity is not known.

The source is a female donor in good health and CMV-seronegative. Sequenced material: PBMCs. The rearrangement links TRBV15 to TRBJ1-2, with 11 positions matching TRBD1. DNA for the CDR3: TGTGCCACCAATTACGGACAGGGGGCAGGTGGCTACACCTTC. Its protein is CATNYGQGAGGYTF.